This T cell receptor (beta chain) originates from a study of shared clonotypes between healthy human individuals. The protocol was immunoSEQ multiplex PCR, while the TCRdb copy is restricted to in-frame clones and leaves out a portion. The sample lists around 1.6 million clones, 95% to 99% occurring once. V gave up 6 bases and J gave up 7 bases, with 15 bases separating them. The germline V gene has CDR1 SGHAT and CDR2 FQDESV (reference sequence). This CDR3 comprises 14 residues. Findings of the study overall: With few donors, the genetic and exposure-history diversity represented was limited. Clonotype sharing among the donors was expected to vary with sequencing depth. A handful of donors held about 5.1% of naive CD4 clonotypes in common.

Remarks on this clone: Its antigen remains unknown.

Material for sequencing was naive CD4+ T cells sorted from blood. Sample subset: CD45RA+ positively selected. This receptor was taken from a man aged 25-40 years in good health. The gene calls are TRBV11-1 and TRBJ1-4; D is uncertain. CDR3 residues: CASSPPGVSEKLFF. Written as DNA, the CDR3 is TGTGCCAGCAGTCCCCCCGGTGTCTCTGAAAAACTGTTTTTT.